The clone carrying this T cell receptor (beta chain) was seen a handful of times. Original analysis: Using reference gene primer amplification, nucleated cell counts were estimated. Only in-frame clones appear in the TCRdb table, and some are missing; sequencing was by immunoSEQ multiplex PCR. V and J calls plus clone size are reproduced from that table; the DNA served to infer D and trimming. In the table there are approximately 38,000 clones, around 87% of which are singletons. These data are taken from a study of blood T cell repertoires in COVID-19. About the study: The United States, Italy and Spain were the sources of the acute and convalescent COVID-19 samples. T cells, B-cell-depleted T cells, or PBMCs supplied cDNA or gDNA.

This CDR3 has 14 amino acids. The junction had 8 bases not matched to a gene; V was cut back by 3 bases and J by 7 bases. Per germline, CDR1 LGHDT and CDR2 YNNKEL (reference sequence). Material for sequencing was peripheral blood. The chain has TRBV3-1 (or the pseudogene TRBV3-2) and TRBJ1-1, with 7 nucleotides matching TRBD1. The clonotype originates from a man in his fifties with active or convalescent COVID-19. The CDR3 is CASSHIDRVFEAFF. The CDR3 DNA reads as TGTGCCAGCAGCCACATCGACAGGGTTTTTGAAGCTTTCTTT.